This T cell receptor (beta chain) was captured by sequencing in a study of control samples from healthy donors and cancer patients. CDR1 SGHDN and CDR2 FVKESK come from the germline V gene. This CDR3 has 12 amino acids. V was cut by 0 bases and J by 9 bases, with 3 bases left in between. TCRdb keeps only in-frame clones here, not all; method: immunoSEQ multiplex PCR. Among tens of thousands of clones, roughly 93% were seen once, and the ten largest hold around 4.7%. This TCR was sampled from a woman aged 18-30 years in good health. The chain joins TRBV14 to TRBJ1-6; D remains unclear. Sequenced material: blood. The CDR3 is CASSQDFSPLHF. CDR3 nucleotide sequence: TGTGCCAGCAGCCAAGATTTTTCACCCCTCCACTTT.